The clone carrying this T cell receptor (beta chain) was seen once. What it binds is not known. Other nucleotide sequences in the sample specify the same CDR3. Negatively enriched CD4+ T cells were divided by CD45RA into naive and memory. The authors split each subset's genomic DNA evenly across several immunoSEQ plates. The assay was immunoSEQ multiplex PCR, and TCRdb's table has in-frame clones only and misses some. The data hold around 2.1 million clones, with nearly 97% observed a single time. These data originate in a study of shared clonotypes between healthy human individuals. General observations from the study: Generally, estimated richness proved larger in naive subsets than it did in memory subsets.

CDR1 is MNHEY and CDR2 is SMNVEV in the germline V gene (reference sequence). The CDR3 runs 13 residues. The germline V and J ends were trimmed by 5 bases and 1 base, with 6 bases remaining between them. The TCR comes from a man in his late teens or twenties in good health. Specimen: naive CD4+ T cells sorted from blood. Subset denoted: CD45RA+ positively selected. This chain connects TRBV27 to TRBJ1-5, with D possibly being TRBD1 (5 bases). Here the CDR3 reads CASSPGSNQPQHF. The CDR3 coding sequence is TGTGCCAGCAGTCCAGGGAGCAATCAGCCCCAGCATTTT.